One sample yielded the 20 T cell receptor beta chains listed below, sequenced in a study of PD-1 blockade in classical Hodgkin lymphoma. Time point indicated: newly diagnosed, previously untreated cHL patient sample. The authors purified CD4+ T cells from thawed PBMCs by magnetic negative selection. The method was immunoSEQ multiplex PCR; TCRdb's version includes in-frame clones alone and lacks a portion of them. Of 20,000 to 30,000 clones listed, about 90% are singletons. The source material was CD4+ T cells from blood. The source is a human donor with classical Hodgkin lymphoma.

In DNA form, the CDR3 reads TGTGCCAGCAGCGCCGGGACAGAAGAGACCCAGTACTTC. Its translation is CASSAGTEETQYF. The V and J genes are TRBV5-5 and TRBJ2-5; 7 positions match TRBD1. Germline trimming cut 4 bases from V and 3 bases from J; bases unmatched to any gene: 3. In germline, CDR1 is SGHKS, CDR2 YYEKEE (reference sequence). The CDR3 loop spans 13 amino acids.

The CDR3 protein is CASSLAAAGGPVYNEQFF. CDR3 nucleotides: TGTGCCAGCAGCTTAGCAGCGGCGGGGGGCCCTGTCTACAATGAGCAGTTCTTC. V gene TRBV7-9 combines with J gene TRBJ2-1, with 8 positions matching TRBD2. This CDR3 comprises 18 residues. The germline V gene encodes CDR1 SEHNR and CDR2 FQNEAQ (reference sequence). Unmatched junction bases numbered 10, after V lost 0 bases and J lost 3 bases.

The chain links TRBV7-2 to TRBJ1-3, with D unresolved. The CDR3 is 15 amino acids. The V and J ends lost 3 bases and 7 bases respectively, with 16 bases between them. Germline lookup yields CDR1 SGHTA and CDR2 FQGNSA. DNA for the CDR3: TGTGCCAGCAGCTTTTTAAGCCTCCTTGGGAACACCATATATTTT. Translation: CASSFLSLLGNTIYF.

CDR3 in DNA: TGTGCCAGTAGTATTGAAGGAGGCGATTTCTTCACAGATACGCAGTATTTT. As protein: CASSIEGGDFFTDTQYF. The chain couples TRBV19 to TRBJ2-3, with a tentative D call TRBD2 (5 bases). Trimming shortened V by 3 bases and J by 2 bases, and 18 bases separated the two germline ends. Germline CDR1 is LNHDA and CDR2 is SQIVND (reference sequence). The CDR3 contains 17 residues.

The rearrangement uses TRBV5-1 and TRBJ2-2, with D unclear. Germline CDR1 and CDR2: SGHRS and YFSETQ. V shed 0 bases and J shed 5 bases, with 5 bases lying between them. The CDR3 is 13 amino acids. This chain's CDR3 is CASSLAPTGELFF. CDR3 in DNA: TGCGCCAGCAGCTTGGCCCCTACCGGGGAGCTGTTTTTT. The full variable domain, rest sourced from reference TRBV5-1 and TRBJ2-2, is KAGVTQTPRYLIKTRGQQVTLSCSPISGHRSVSWYQQTPGQGLQFLFEYFSETQRNKGNFPGRFSGRQFSNSRSEMNVSTLELGDSALYLCASSLAPTGELFFGEGSRLTVL.

The DNA of the CDR3 is TGTGCCAGCAGCTTAAGCGGGGGATTGAACACCGGGGAGCTGTTTTTT. Amino acids: CASSLSGGLNTGELFF. The chain joins TRBV7-2 to TRBJ2-2, with 8 bases lining up with TRBD2. The CDR3 runs to 16 residues. Germline V gene lookup returns CDR1 SGHTA and CDR2 FQGNSA. V was pared by 2 bases and J by 1 base, with 3 bases of the junction left unmatched.

The chain has TRBV5-5 and TRBJ2-7, with D perhaps matching TRBD1 (6 bases). Trimming stripped 6 bases from V and 1 base from J, with 23 bases between. The CDR3 covers 17 residues. Germline-derived CDR1 and CDR2 are SGHKS and YYEKEE (reference sequence). The CDR3 region has the DNA TGTGCCAGCAACATTGAGGGGCCCAGGGGCGATTCCTACGAGCAGTACTTC. Translating it yields CASNIEGPRGDSYEQYF.

This chain joins TRBV10-3 and TRBJ2-7; tentatively, D is TRBD1 (6 bases). The CDR3 is 15 amino acids. Germline V gene lookup returns CDR1 ENHRY and CDR2 SYGVKD. Trimming removed 4 bases at V and 4 bases at J, with 17 bases between. The CDR3 nucleotides read TGTGCCATCAGTGGGGAAGGGACACTTTCTTACGAGCAGTACTTC. It specifies CAISGEGTLSYEQYF.

This chain uses TRBV7-9 with TRBJ1-2; 8 nucleotides match TRBD1. J lost 0 bases, V lost 1 base, and 4 bases had no gene match. Germline CDR1 and CDR2: SEHNR and FQNEAQ (reference sequence). CDR3 length: 16 residues. The CDR3 sequence: CASSLGVTGANYGYTF. The CDR3 nucleotides are TGTGCCAGCAGCTTAGGGGTGACAGGGGCTAACTATGGCTACACCTTC.

In regard to this clone: A read error may produce the germline difference seen at one junction end. The chain couples TRBV5-4 to TRBJ2-3; unclear D gene. Germline-derived CDR1 and CDR2 are SGHNT and YYREEE (reference sequence). The CDR3 extends over 14 amino acids. The CDR3 sequence: CASSLVGPRVPKDF. CDR3 coding DNA: TGTGCCAGCAGCTTGGTTGGCCCTAGAGTCCCCAAGGATTTT. The variable domain in full, completed from reference TRBV5-4 and TRBJ2-3, reads ETGVTQSPTHLIKTRGQQVTLRCSSQSGHNTVSWYQQALGQGPQFIFQYYREEENGRGNFPPRFSGLQFPNYSSELNVNALELDDSALYLCASSLVGPRVPKDFGPGTRLTVL.

The rearrangement uses TRBV5-1 and TRBJ2-5, with no clear D. The CDR3 runs to 13 residues. The germline gives CDR1 SGHRS, CDR2 YFSETQ. Trimming cost V 0 bases and J 5 bases, with 8 bases left between them. Here the CDR3 reads CASSLAARETQYF. The CDR3 DNA reads as TGCGCCAGCAGCTTGGCCGCGAGGGAGACCCAGTACTTC.

The chain couples TRBV7-9 to TRBJ2-5; 16 bases are shared with TRBD2. The CDR3 is made up of 17 amino acids. Germline CDR1 SEHNR, CDR2 FQNEAQ (reference sequence). V dropped 2 bases and J dropped 2; count of bases not matched to a gene: 2. The CDR3, as DNA: TGTGCCAGCAGCTTATGGGGACTAGCGGGGGGGCAAGAGACCCAGTACTTC. Translated: CASSLWGLAGGQETQYF.

In its sample, this clone was seen a few times. The chain carries TRBV7-6 and TRBJ1-3; D is undetermined. Trimming pared 0 bases from V and 4 bases from J, leaving 1 base between. Germline CDR1 SGHVS, CDR2 FNYEAQ. CDR3 size: 12 residues. This chain's CDR3 is CASSLAGNTIYF. The CDR3 DNA sequence: TGTGCCAGCAGCTTAGCCGGAAACACCATATATTTT.

This sequence joins TRBV5-1 and TRBJ1-1; 8 nucleotides agree with TRBD1. Germline V gene data show CDR1 as SGHRS and CDR2 as YFSETQ. The trim removed 0 bases at V and 6 bases at J, leaving 13 bases unmatched. This CDR3 comprises 17 residues. For the CDR3, the DNA is TGCGCCAGCAGCTTGGCCCCCCCAGGGGGCATGTCGCCTGAAGCTTTCTTT. Translated, it gives CASSLAPPGGMSPEAFF.

This rearrangement joins TRBV2 to TRBJ2-4; no clear D. CDR1 is SNHLY and CDR2 is FYNNEI in the germline V gene. V shed 2 bases and J shed 1 base, with 12 bases lying between them. The CDR3 has 16 amino acids. CDR3 region: CASSELGRSAKNIQYF. In DNA form, the CDR3 reads TGTGCCAGCAGTGAATTAGGTAGATCCGCCAAAAACATTCAGTACTTC.

The chain joins TRBV9 to TRBJ2-3; D is unresolved. The V gene lost 2 bases and the J gene lost 1 base, with 8 bases spanning the gap. The CDR3 has 14 residues. The germline V gene has CDR1 SGDLS and CDR2 YYNGEE. The CDR3 region is CASSVEPGTDTQYF. The CDR3 nucleotides are TGTGCCAGCAGCGTGGAACCGGGCACAGATACGCAGTATTTT.

The chain combines TRBV6-1 with TRBJ2-7; 7 bases are a match to TRBD1. The length of the CDR3 is 15 residues. Trimming removed 2 bases from V and 2 bases from J; junction bases left unmatched: 6. Germline lookup yields CDR1 MNHNS and CDR2 SASEGT. The CDR3 sequence is CASSEWGQGAYEQYF. The CDR3 DNA follows: TGTGCCAGCAGTGAATGGGGGCAGGGGGCCTACGAGCAGTACTTC.

The genes are TRBV9 and TRBJ1-6; a possible D gene is TRBD1 (6 bases). The CDR3 runs 17 residues. Trimming pared 0 bases from V and 0 bases from J, leaving 10 bases between. Germline CDR1 and CDR2: SGDLS and YYNGEE. CDR3 nucleotide sequence: TGTGCCAGCAGCGTAGCTGGAGGGGGCTCCTATAATTCACCCCTCCACTTT. This gives the protein CASSVAGGGSYNSPLHF. Drawing the rest from reference TRBV9 and TRBJ1-6, the complete variable domain is DSGVTQTPKHLITATGQRVTLRCSPRSGDLSVYWYQQSLDQGLQFLIQYYNGEERAKGNILERFSAQQFPDLHSELNLSSLELGDSALYFCASSVAGGGSYNSPLHFGNGTRLTVT.

CDR3 nucleotide sequence: TGTGCCAGCAGTTTATTTTTCCCGTGGGCACCCCTCCACTTT. Its protein is CASSLFFPWAPLHF. The V and J genes are TRBV28 and TRBJ1-6, with no clear D. Between the trimmed V and J ends, which lost 1 base and 11 bases, there was a span of 12 bases. Germline CDR1 is MDHEN and CDR2 is SYDVKM. CDR3 length: 14 residues. Drawing the rest from reference TRBV28 and TRBJ1-6, the complete variable domain is DVKVTQSSRYLVKRTGEKVFLECVQDMDHENMFWYRQDPGLGLRLIYFSYDVKMKEKGDIPEGYSVSREKKERFSLILESASTNQTSMYLCASSLFFPWAPLHFGNGTRLTVT.

This chain links TRBV18 with TRBJ2-5; TRBD2 matches 13 bases. From germline, CDR1 is KGHSH and CDR2 LQKENI. The CDR3 is made up of 16 amino acids. V shed 6 bases, J shed 3 bases, and the junction held 7 bases outside the gene matches. CDR3 in DNA: TGTGCCAGCTCCCCCACTAGCGGGGGGGCTGAAGAGACCCAGTACTTC. Protein product: CASSPTSGGAEETQYF.